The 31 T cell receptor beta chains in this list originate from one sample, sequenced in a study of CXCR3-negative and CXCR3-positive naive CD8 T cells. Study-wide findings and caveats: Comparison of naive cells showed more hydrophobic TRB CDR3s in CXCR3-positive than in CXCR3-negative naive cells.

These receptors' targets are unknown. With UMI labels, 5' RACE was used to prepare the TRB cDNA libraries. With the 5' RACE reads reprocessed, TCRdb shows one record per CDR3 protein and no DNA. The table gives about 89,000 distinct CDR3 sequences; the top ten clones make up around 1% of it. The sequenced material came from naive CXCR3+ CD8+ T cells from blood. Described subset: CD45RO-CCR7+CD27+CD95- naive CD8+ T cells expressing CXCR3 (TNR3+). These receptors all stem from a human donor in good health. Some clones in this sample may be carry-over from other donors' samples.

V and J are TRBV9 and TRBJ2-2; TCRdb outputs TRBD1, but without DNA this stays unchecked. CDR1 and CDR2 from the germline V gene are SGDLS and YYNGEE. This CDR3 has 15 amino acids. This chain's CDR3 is CASSPRDSYTGELFF. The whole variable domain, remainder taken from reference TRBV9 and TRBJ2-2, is DSGVTQTPKHLITATGQRVTLRCSPRSGDLSVYWYQQSLDQGLQFLIQYYNGEERAKGNILERFSAQQFPDLHSELNLSSLELGDSALYFCASSPRDSYTGELFFGEGSRLTVL.

This CDR3 reads CASSSTSGSDTQYF. This chain joins TRBV5-1 and TRBJ2-3; with no DNA, the TCRdb D assignment of TRBD2 cannot be verified. CDR3 length: 14 residues. The germline V gene encodes CDR1 SGHRS and CDR2 YFSETQ.

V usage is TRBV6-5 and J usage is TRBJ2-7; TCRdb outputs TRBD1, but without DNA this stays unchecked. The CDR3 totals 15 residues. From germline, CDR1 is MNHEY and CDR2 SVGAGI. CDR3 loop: CASSYSWLEGGEQYF.

This CDR3 reads CASSELHPHQETQYF. This chain connects TRBV6-1 to TRBJ2-5; absent DNA, TCRdb's TRBD2 call cannot be checked. Germline CDR1 MNHNS, CDR2 SASEGT. The CDR3 covers 15 residues.

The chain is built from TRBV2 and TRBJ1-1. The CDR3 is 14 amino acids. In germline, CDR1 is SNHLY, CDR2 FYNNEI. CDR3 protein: CASSEGRANTEAFF.

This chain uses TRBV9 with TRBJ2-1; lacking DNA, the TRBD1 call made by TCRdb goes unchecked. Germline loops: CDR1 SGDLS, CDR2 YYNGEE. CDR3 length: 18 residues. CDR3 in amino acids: CASSDPNVDSQSYNEQFF.

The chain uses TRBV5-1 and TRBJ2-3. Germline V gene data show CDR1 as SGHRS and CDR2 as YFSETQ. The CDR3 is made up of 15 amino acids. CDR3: CASSSRGYTADTQYF.

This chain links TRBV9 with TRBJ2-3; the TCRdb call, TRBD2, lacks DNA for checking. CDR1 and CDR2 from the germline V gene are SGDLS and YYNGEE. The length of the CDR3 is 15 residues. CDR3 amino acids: CASSGGGGTTDTQYF.

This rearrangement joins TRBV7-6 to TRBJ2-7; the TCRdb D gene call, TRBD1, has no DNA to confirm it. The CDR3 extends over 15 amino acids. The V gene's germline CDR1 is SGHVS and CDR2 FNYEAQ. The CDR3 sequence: CASSSGQGGAYEQYF.

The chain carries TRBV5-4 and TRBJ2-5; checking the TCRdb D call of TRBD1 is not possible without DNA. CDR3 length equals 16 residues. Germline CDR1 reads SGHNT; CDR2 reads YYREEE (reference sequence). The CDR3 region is CASSAPGPIEGETQYF.

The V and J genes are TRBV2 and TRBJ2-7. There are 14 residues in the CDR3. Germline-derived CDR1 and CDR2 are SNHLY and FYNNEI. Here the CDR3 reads CASSGVAGSYEQYF. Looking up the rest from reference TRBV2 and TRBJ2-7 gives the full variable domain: EPEVTQTPSHQVTQMGQEVILRCVPISNHLYFYWYRQILGQKVEFLVSFYNNEISEKSEIFDDQFSVERPDGSNFTLKIRSTKLEDSAMYFCASSGVAGSYEQYFGPGTRLTVT.

The CDR3 reads CASSYSVEGPNTGELFF. The genes are TRBV6-2 or TRBV6-3 and TRBJ2-2; TCRdb designates TRBD2, a call that cannot be tested without DNA. Germline V gene data show CDR1 as MNHEY and CDR2 as SVGEGT. The CDR3 has 17 residues.

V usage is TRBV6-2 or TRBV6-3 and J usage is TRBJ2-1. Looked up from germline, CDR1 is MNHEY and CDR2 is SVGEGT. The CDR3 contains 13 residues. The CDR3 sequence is CASSYYRDNEQFF.

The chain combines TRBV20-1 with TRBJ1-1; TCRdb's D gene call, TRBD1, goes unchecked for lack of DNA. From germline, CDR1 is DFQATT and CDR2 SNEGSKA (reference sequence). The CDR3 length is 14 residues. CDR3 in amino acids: CSANPGTDASEAFF.

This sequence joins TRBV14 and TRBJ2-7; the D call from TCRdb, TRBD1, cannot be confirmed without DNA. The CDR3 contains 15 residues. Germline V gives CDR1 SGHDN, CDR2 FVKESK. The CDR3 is CASSQATGVPYEQYF. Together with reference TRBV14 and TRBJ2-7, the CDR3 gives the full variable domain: EAGVTQFPSHSVIEKGQTVTLRCDPISGHDNLYWYRRVMGKEIKFLLHFVKESKQDESGMPNNRFLAERTGGTYSTLKVQPAELEDSGVYFCASSQATGVPYEQYFGPGTRLTVT.

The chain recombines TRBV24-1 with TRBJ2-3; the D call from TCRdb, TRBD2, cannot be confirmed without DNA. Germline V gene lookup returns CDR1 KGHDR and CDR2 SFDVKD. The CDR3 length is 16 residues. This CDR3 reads CATSDPLAGATDTQYF.

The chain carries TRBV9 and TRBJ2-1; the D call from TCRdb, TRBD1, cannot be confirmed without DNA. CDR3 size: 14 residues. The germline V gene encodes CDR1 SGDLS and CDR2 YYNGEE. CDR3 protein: CASSVAGQGDEQFF. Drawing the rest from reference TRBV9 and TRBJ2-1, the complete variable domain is DSGVTQTPKHLITATGQRVTLRCSPRSGDLSVYWYQQSLDQGLQFLIQYYNGEERAKGNILERFSAQQFPDLHSELNLSSLELGDSALYFCASSVAGQGDEQFFGPGTRLTVL.

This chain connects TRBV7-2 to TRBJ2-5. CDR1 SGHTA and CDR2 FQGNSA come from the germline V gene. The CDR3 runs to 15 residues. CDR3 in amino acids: CASSLIHRIGETQYF.

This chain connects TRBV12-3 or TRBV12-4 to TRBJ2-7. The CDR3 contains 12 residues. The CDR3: CASSSYPVEQYF.

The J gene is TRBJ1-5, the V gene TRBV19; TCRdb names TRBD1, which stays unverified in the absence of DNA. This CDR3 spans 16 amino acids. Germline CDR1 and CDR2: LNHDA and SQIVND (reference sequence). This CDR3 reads CASSTALGQVNQPQHF.

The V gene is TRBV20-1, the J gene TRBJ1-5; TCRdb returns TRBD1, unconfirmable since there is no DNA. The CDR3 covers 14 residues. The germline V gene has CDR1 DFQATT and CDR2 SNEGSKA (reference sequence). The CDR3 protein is CSAPTGGLSQPQHF.

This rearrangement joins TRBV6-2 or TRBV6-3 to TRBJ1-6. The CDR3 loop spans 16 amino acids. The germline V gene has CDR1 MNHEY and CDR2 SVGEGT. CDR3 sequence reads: CASSYSAIWQDSPLHF.

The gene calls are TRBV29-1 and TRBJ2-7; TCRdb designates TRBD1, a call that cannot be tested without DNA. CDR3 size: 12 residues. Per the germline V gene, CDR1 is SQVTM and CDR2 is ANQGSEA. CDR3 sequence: CSGGQSTYEQHF.

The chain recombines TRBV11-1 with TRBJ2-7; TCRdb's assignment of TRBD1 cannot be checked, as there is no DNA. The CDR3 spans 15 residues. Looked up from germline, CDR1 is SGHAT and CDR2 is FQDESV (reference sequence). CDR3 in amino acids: CASSSFPGAFYEQYF.

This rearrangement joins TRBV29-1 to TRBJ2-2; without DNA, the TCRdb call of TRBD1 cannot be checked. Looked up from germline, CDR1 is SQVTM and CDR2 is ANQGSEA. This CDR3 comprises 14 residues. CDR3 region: CSVEGTGQTGELFF.

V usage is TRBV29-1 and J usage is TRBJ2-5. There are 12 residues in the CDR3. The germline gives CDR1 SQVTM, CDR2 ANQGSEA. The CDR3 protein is CSVRFPQETQYF.

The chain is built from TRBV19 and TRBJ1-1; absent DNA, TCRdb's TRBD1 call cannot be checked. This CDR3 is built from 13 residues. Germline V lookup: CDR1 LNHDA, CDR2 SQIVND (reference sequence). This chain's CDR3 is CASSPGGNTEAFF.

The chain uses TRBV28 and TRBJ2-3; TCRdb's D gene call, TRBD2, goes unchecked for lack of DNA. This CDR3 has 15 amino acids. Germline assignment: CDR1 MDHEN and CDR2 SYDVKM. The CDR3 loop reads CASSLISGITDTQYF.

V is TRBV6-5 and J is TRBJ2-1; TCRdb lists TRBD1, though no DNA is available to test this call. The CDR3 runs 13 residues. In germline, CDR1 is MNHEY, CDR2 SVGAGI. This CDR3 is CASSLGTGDEQFF.

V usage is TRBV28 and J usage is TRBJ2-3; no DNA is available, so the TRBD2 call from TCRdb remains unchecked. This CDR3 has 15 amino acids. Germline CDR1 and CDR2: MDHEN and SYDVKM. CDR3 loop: CASSFPEGGEDTQYF.

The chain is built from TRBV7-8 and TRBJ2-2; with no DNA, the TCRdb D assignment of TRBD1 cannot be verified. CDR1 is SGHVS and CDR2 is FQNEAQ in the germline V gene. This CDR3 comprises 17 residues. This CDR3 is CASSLGNGGANTGELFF.